One sample yielded the 11 T cell receptor beta chains listed below, sequenced in a study of blood T cell repertoires in COVID-19 (dated by TCRdb to about 2020). The library was produced with the immunoSEQ multiplex PCR assay. This immuneACCESS table, as held by TCRdb, lists in-frame sequences with V and J called but not all clones. Of the missing ones, under half trace to an unresolved V gene in checked studies; the others have no known cause. The sample table holds around 75,000 clones, of which around 87% were seen once. The leading ten clones occupy 3.9% of the sample. Material for sequencing was peripheral blood. All receptors come from a man in his 70s with active COVID-19.

This clone has more than one count but fewer than ten. One end of the junction is discordant with germline, which a read error may explain. The CDR3 reads CASSGGGAAGRLNF. The CDR3 nucleotides read TGTGCCAGCAGCGGCGGTGGGGCAGCGGGTCGTTTGAACTTC. The chain carries TRBV11-3 and TRBJ2-7, with D possibly matching TRBD2 (6 bases). In germline, CDR1 is SGHNT, CDR2 YENEEA. The CDR3 is made up of 14 amino acids. The full variable domain, rest sourced from reference TRBV11-3 and TRBJ2-7, is EAGVVQSPRYKIIEKKQPVAFWCNPISGHNTLYWYLQNLGQGPELLIRYENEEAVDDSQLPKDRFSAERLKGVDSTLKIQPAELGDSAVYLCASSGGGAAGRLNFGPGTRLTVT.

The chain is built from TRBV6-5 and TRBJ2-3; D is undetermined. The germline gives CDR1 MNHEY, CDR2 SVGAGI. This CDR3 comprises 11 residues. V was cut by 6 bases and J by 6 bases, with 7 bases left in between. CDR3: CASSPMDTQYF. CDR3 in DNA: TGTGCCAGCAGCCCCATGGATACGCAGTATTTT.

The chain carries TRBV18 and TRBJ2-1, with 9 nucleotides matching TRBD2. This CDR3 is built from 15 residues. The junction had 7 bases not matched to a gene; V was cut back by 6 bases and J by 4 bases. CDR1 and CDR2 (germline): KGHSH, LQKENI. The CDR3 nucleotides read TGTGCCAGCTCGCCGGGACTAGCTACATACAATGAGCAGTTCTTC. This encodes CASSPGLATYNEQFF.

The CDR3 DNA is TGTGCCAGCAGCCTTAGGGGGAACACCCTGGGGGTGGAAGCTTTCTTT. This translates into CASSLRGNTLGVEAFF. The rearrangement joins TRBV7-3 to TRBJ1-1, with D possibly being TRBD1 (6 bases). V was shortened by 5 bases and J by 8 bases, with 24 bases between the two germline ends. Per germline, CDR1 SGHTA and CDR2 FQGTGA. CDR3 size: 16 residues.

The rearrangement links TRBV20-1 to TRBJ1-5; no firm D call. The CDR3 has 10 residues. The V gene lost 6 bases and the J gene lost 6 bases, with 6 bases spanning the gap. Germline V gene data show CDR1 as DFQATT and CDR2 as SNEGSKA (reference sequence). CDR3 sequence reads: CSAAGQPQHF. DNA of the CDR3: TGCAGTGCCGCGGGTCAGCCCCAGCATTTT.

The chain carries TRBV7-2 and TRBJ1-4; possibly TRBD1 for D (6 bases). The ends were cut back, 3 bases at V and 8 bases at J, with 13 bases in the middle. The germline gives CDR1 SGHTA, CDR2 FQGNSA. There are 14 residues in the CDR3. The DNA of the CDR3 is TGTGCCAGCAGCTTGGGGGGGGGCCGGGAAAAACTGTTTTTT. It yields the protein CASSLGGGREKLFF.

V usage is TRBV6-2 or TRBV6-3 and J usage is TRBJ2-2; TRBD1 might be the D (5 bases). The germline V gene has CDR1 MNHEY and CDR2 SVGEGT. The CDR3 is 15 amino acids. Deletions cut 2 bases from V and 7 bases from J, with 14 bases between. The CDR3, as DNA: TGTGCCAGCAGTTACATTCCAGGGTTGGTCGGGGAGCTGTTTTTT. Residues: CASSYIPGLVGELFF.

This chain joins TRBV30 and TRBJ2-2; 14 bases match TRBD2. The trim removed 3 bases at V and 6 bases at J, leaving 6 bases unmatched. This CDR3 spans 16 amino acids. CDR1 is GTSNPN and CDR2 is SVGIG in the germline V gene (reference sequence). The CDR3 bases are TGTGCCTGGAGGCCGGGACTAGCGGGAGTGGCCGGGGAGCTGTTTTTT. Amino acids: CAWRPGLAGVAGELFF.

The chain uses TRBV15 and TRBJ2-3; D possibly corresponds to TRBD2 (7 bases). Trimming left V 4 bases short and J 3 bases short, with 11 bases between. The CDR3 spans 14 residues. CDR1 is LNHNV and CDR2 is YYDKDF in the germline V gene (reference sequence). In DNA, the CDR3 is TGTGCCACCAGCATGGGGGGGCCGACAGATACGCAGTATTTT. This translates into CATSMGGPTDTQYF.

This chain connects TRBV4-2 to TRBJ2-7, with 8 bases that match TRBD2. Germline CDR1 reads LGHNA; CDR2 reads YNFKEQ. The CDR3 has 15 residues. J lost 5 bases, V lost 1 base, and 7 bases had no gene match. CDR3 coding DNA: TGTGCCAGCAGCCAAGGGGGTAGCGGGATTGACGAGCAGTACTTC. Protein: CASSQGGSGIDEQYF.

The CDR3 loop is CSVEGGGAPNYGYTF. The CDR3 nucleotides are TGCAGCGTTGAGGGGGGAGGGGCGCCTAACTATGGCTACACCTTC. The chain is built from TRBV29-1 and TRBJ1-2; a weak D match, TRBD1 (5 bases). The V gene lost 3 bases and the J gene lost 0 bases, with 14 bases spanning the gap. The CDR3 runs 15 residues. CDR1 is SQVTM and CDR2 is ANQGSEA in the germline V gene.